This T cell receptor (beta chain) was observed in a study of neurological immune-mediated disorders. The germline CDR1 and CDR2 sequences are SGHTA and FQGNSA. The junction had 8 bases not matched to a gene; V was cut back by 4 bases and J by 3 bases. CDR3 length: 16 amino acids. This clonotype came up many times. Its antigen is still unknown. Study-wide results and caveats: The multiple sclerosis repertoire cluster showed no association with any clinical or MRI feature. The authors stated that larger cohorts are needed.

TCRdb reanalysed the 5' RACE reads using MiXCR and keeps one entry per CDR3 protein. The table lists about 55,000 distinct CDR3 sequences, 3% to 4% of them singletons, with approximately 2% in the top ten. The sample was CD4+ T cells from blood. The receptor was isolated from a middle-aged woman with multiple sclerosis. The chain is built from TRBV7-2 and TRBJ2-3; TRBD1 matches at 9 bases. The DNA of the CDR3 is TGTGCCAGCAGCTCGCCGACAGGGGGGTGGACAGATACGCAGTATTTT. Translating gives CASSSPTGGWTDTQYF.